Reported below is one TCR beta chain. Its antigen is undetermined. Measured with immunoSEQ multiplex PCR; TCRdb has only the in-frame clones, and not every one. The sample carries about 59,000 clones, roughly 90% recorded once. This record belongs to a study of T cells in localized non-small cell lung cancer. Findings and limits, study-wide: In uninvolved adjacent lung, T cell clonality reached its highest value, exceeding tumor. Sequencing covered just one tumor region, so heterogeneity cannot be ruled out. Overall survival was longer when the density of T cells in the blood was higher. Out of the top 100 tumor clones, a median approximately 50 were seen in adjacent lung.

This CDR3 has 16 amino acids. In germline, CDR1 is MGHRA, CDR2 YSYEKL. J gave up 5 bases and V 0 bases, and 8 bases lay outside the gene matches. The material was peripheral blood, obtained before any cancer treatment. This chain links TRBV4-1 with TRBJ1-2, with 8 positions matching TRBD1. The sequence was obtained from a woman aged 35 to 69 with stage I lung adenocarcinoma. This chain's CDR3 is CASSQDFDRGVYGYTF. CDR3 nucleotides: TGCGCCAGCAGCCAAGATTTCGACAGGGGCGTTTATGGCTACACCTTC.